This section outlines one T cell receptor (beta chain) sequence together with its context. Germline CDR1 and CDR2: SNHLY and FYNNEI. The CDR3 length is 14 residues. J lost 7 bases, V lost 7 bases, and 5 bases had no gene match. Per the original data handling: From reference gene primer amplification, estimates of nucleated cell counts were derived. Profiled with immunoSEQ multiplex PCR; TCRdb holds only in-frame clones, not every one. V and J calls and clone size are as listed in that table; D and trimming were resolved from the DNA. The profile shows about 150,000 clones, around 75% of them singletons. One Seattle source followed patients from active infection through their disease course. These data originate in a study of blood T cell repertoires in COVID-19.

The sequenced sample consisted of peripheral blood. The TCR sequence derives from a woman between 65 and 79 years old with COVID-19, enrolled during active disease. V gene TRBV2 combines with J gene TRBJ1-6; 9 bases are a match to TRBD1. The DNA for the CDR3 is TGTGCCAGCACTGGACAGGGGAACAATTCACCCCTCCACTTT. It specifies CASTGQGNNSPLHF.